The source of this T cell receptor (beta chain) is a study of blood T cell repertoires in COVID-19. Overall study context: Sites across the United States, Italy and Spain contributed samples from acute and convalescent COVID-19. Sources were T cells, B-cell-depleted T cells, or PBMCs; the material itself was cDNA or gDNA.

Per germline, CDR1 MNHNS and CDR2 SASEGT. The CDR3 covers 16 residues. V trimming: 3 bases; J trimming: 4 bases; junction bases outside the gene matches: 8. This clone was counted once. Original methodology: By means of reference gene primer amplification, nucleated cell counts were estimated. TCRdb's copy holds only in-frame clones and misses some; the assay was immunoSEQ multiplex PCR. D and trimming come from the DNA, and the V and J calls and clone size come from that table. Of 200,000 to 250,000 clones listed, around four fifths are singletons. The V and J genes are TRBV6-1 and TRBJ2-1, with 8 bases matching TRBD1. The sequence was collected from a woman over 75 with active or convalescent COVID-19. The sequencing input was peripheral blood. CDR3 nucleotide sequence: TGTGCCAGCAGTGACCCCCGGACAGGGTCTTACAATGAGCAGTTCTTC. This codes for CASSDPRTGSYNEQFF.